The next 30 T cell receptor beta chains were all read from a single sample in a study of radiation and T cells in renal cell carcinoma. The data were produced by immunoSEQ multiplex PCR, yet TCRdb's version contains in-frame clones alone and is incomplete. The data show some 30,000 clones, with 81% seen just once and roughly 30% held by the top ten. Time point given: blood 4 weeks post-SBRT, at nephrectomy. Treatment reported: 15 Gy SBRT to primary tumor, nephrectomy 4 weeks later. This sample comprised blood, obtained from a patient whose treatment included radiotherapy and nephrectomy. All receptors come from a man in his fifties or sixties with renal cell carcinoma.

The chain carries TRBV5-6 and TRBJ2-5; D unresolved. The J call is uncertain, as TRBJ2-7 better fits the DNA end. CDR3 length: 12 residues. Germline V gene lookup returns CDR1 SGHDT and CDR2 YYEEEE. CDR3 coding DNA: TGTGCCAGCAGCCGGGCCTCCTACGAGCAGTACTTC. It is translated as CASSRASYEQYF.

The rearrangement links TRBV5-1 to TRBJ1-1, with 7 bases aligning to TRBD1. The CDR3 is made up of 15 amino acids. The J segment lost 4 bases and the V segment lost 4 bases, leaving 10 bases of the junction unmatched. Germline V gene sequence: CDR1 SGHRS, CDR2 YFSETQ. The DNA of the CDR3 is TGCGCCAGCAGCCCCCTAGGGGGCCGGGGCACTGAAGCTTTCTTT. Protein sequence: CASSPLGGRGTEAFF. The variable domain in full, with the rest retrieved from reference TRBV5-1 and TRBJ1-1, is KAGVTQTPRYLIKTRGQQVTLSCSPISGHRSVSWYQQTPGQGLQFLFEYFSETQRNKGNFPGRFSGRQFSNSRSEMNVSTLELGDSALYLCASSPLGGRGTEAFFGQGTRLTVV.

Of note for this clone: This may come from a read error, since a much larger clone is one base off. Because it lacks the conserved phenylalanine or tryptophan at the end, this CDR3 is likely a read error. The chain joins TRBV5-1 to TRBJ1-6; 7 bases match TRBD1. The CDR3 runs to 15 residues. Germline CDR1 reads SGHRS; CDR2 reads YFSETQ. V shed 0 bases and J 7 bases; nucleotides not matched to a gene: 4. The CDR3 nucleotides are TGCGCCAGCAGCTTGGGGAGGACAGGAAATTCACCCCTCCACTCT. Translating it yields CASSLGRTGNSPLHS.

The chain uses TRBV6-1 and TRBJ2-2; 8 bases map to TRBD1. With V trimmed by 4 bases and J by 6 bases, 4 bases remained unmatched. Germline lookup yields CDR1 MNHNS and CDR2 SASEGT. This CDR3 spans 14 amino acids. The CDR3 reads CASSGTGRAGELFF. CDR3 DNA sequence: TGTGCCAGCAGTGGGACAGGGCGCGCCGGGGAGCTGTTTTTT.

The V gene is TRBV30, the J gene TRBJ1-5; no reliable D call. The germline CDR1 and CDR2 sequences are GTSNPN and SVGIG (reference sequence). The CDR3 is 12 residues long. The V end was cut by 4 bases, the J end by 9 bases, with 13 bases between. The CDR3 DNA reads as TGTGCCTGGAAGCTTCCGGATGGGCCCCAGCATTTT. It yields the protein CAWKLPDGPQHF.

The chain carries TRBV10-3 and TRBJ2-5; the match to TRBD2 covers 9 bases. Per germline, CDR1 ENHRY and CDR2 SYGVKD. The V and J ends lost 6 bases and 2 bases, in that order; junction bases with no gene match: 4. This CDR3 has 14 residues. The CDR3, as DNA: TGTGCCATCAGACAGCGGGAGGCACAAGAGACCCAGTACTTC. Protein product: CAIRQREAQETQYF.

J is TRBJ2-1 and V is TRBV7-2; 7 positions match TRBD1. Trimming took 5 bases from V and 2 from J; bases not matched to a gene: 18. This CDR3 spans 19 amino acids. The germline gives CDR1 SGHTA, CDR2 FQGNSA. CDR3 sequence (DNA): TGTGCCAGCAGCCGACGAACCCGGTGGTCAGGGGGACCCTACAATGAGCAGTTCTTC. Translation: CASSRRTRWSGGPYNEQFF.

This chain joins TRBV7-3 and TRBJ2-5; 7 positions agree with TRBD2. This CDR3 has 14 amino acids. The trim removed 3 bases at V and 5 bases at J, leaving 6 bases unmatched. Germline lookup yields CDR1 SGHTA and CDR2 FQGTGA. In nucleotides, the CDR3 is TGTGCCAGCAGCTTGGCGGGAGATTTGGAGACCCAGTACTTC. Amino acids: CASSLAGDLETQYF.

The rearrangement links TRBV11-2 to TRBJ1-2; a weak D match, TRBD1 (5 bases). The V and J ends lost 1 base and 7 bases respectively, with 7 bases between them. CDR1 and CDR2 (germline): SGHAT, FQNNGV. There are 12 residues in the CDR3. Here the CDR3 DNA reads TGTGCCAGCAGCTTAGTAGGGGTTGGCTACACCTTC. It specifies CASSLVGVGYTF.

The CDR3 DNA follows: TGTGCCAGTAGTCCGGAGTTCGTCCGCAAAAATACGCAGTATTTT. This gives the protein CASSPEFVRKNTQYF. V gene TRBV19 combines with J gene TRBJ2-3, with D unclear. Per germline, CDR1 LNHDA and CDR2 SQIVND (reference sequence). The CDR3 length is 15 residues. V was clipped by 5 bases and J by 7 bases, with 19 bases between them.

The chain joins TRBV19 to TRBJ2-1; D not certain. V was pared by 0 bases and J by 8 bases, with 8 bases between. Germline values: CDR1 LNHDA, CDR2 SQIVND (reference sequence). The CDR3 has 13 amino acids. This CDR3 reads CASSIDGFYEQFF. CDR3 sequence (DNA): TGTGCCAGTAGTATAGATGGTTTCTATGAGCAGTTCTTC.

CDR3 sequence: CASTQRGGNNEQFF. CDR3 bases: TGTGCCAGCACCCAGCGGGGGGGGAACAATGAGCAGTTCTTC. The chain links TRBV6-5 to TRBJ2-1; the match to TRBD2 covers 10 bases. This CDR3 comprises 14 residues. The junction had 5 bases not matched to a gene; V was cut back by 7 bases and J by 5 bases. Germline V gene sequence: CDR1 MNHEY, CDR2 SVGAGI.

The CDR3 DNA follows: TGTGCCAGCAGCTTAGGACAGGGGGCCCATTACGAGCAGTACTTC. Amino acid sequence: CASSLGQGAHYEQYF. The rearrangement joins TRBV11-2 to TRBJ2-7; TRBD1 matches 10 bases. CDR3 size: 15 residues. Per germline, CDR1 SGHAT and CDR2 FQNNGV. The J segment lost 4 bases and the V segment lost 1 base, leaving 4 bases of the junction unmatched.

This chain uses TRBV5-1 with TRBJ2-5; 12 bases are a match to TRBD2. Germline CDR1 is SGHRS and CDR2 is YFSETQ. With 6 bases clipped from V and 4 bases from J, the junction kept 10 bases outside the gene matches. The CDR3 is made up of 16 amino acids. CDR3 bases: TGCGCCAGCACCCCTGGACTAGCGGGATGGGGAGAGACCCAGTACTTC. Translated: CASTPGLAGWGETQYF.

The chain joins TRBV5-6 to TRBJ2-5, with 11 bases lining up with TRBD1. V lost 0 bases to trimming and J lost 3 bases; unmatched junction nucleotides: 7. The CDR3 runs to 17 residues. The germline V gene has CDR1 SGHDT and CDR2 YYEEEE. The DNA of the CDR3 is TGTGCCAGCAGCTTGGTCGCCGGGACAGGGGGTAAAGAGACCCAGTACTTC. Its protein is CASSLVAGTGGKETQYF.

The chain has TRBV13 and TRBJ1-2, with TRBD1 matching 7 bases. The CDR3 extends over 13 amino acids. V shed 6 bases, J shed 8 bases, and the junction held 9 bases outside the gene matches. The germline V gene has CDR1 PRHDT and CDR2 FYEKMQ (reference sequence). CDR3: CASSPGQARGYTF. As DNA, the CDR3 is TGTGCCAGCAGTCCTGGACAGGCTCGAGGCTACACCTTC. Complete variable domain (other parts from reference TRBV13 and TRBJ1-2): AAGVIQSPRHLIKEKRETATLKCYPIPRHDTVYWYQQGPGQDPQFLISFYEKMQSDKGSIPDRFSAQQFSDYHSELNMSSLELGDSALYFCASSPGQARGYTFGSGTRLTVV.

The J gene is TRBJ2-1, the V gene TRBV29-1; D might be TRBD1 (5 bases). The CDR3 is 13 residues long. Germline CDR1 reads SQVTM; CDR2 reads ANQGSEA. V lost 6 bases, J lost 9 bases, and 18 bases lay in between. CDR3 residues: CSVGHEDTGEQFF. The CDR3 DNA reads as TGCAGCGTAGGACATGAAGATACAGGTGAGCAGTTCTTC.

The chain combines TRBV6-1 with TRBJ2-7, with no clear D. The CDR3 is 15 amino acids. Per the germline V gene, CDR1 is MNHNS and CDR2 is SASEGT. The V gene lost 0 bases and the J gene lost 3 bases, with 12 bases spanning the gap. CDR3 protein: CASSEARRFGYEQYF. The CDR3 DNA sequence: TGTGCCAGCAGTGAAGCGCGAAGGTTCGGCTACGAGCAGTACTTC.

J is TRBJ1-5 and V is TRBV18; tentative D call: TRBD1 (5 bases). Germline CDR1 reads KGHSH; CDR2 reads LQKENI. CDR3 length: 17 amino acids. Trimming cost V 5 bases and J 1 base, with 18 bases left between them. CDR3 amino acids: CASSELQVRRSNQPQHF. DNA for the CDR3: TGTGCCAGCTCAGAGTTACAGGTGAGGAGAAGCAATCAGCCCCAGCATTTT.

The J gene is TRBJ1-2, the V gene TRBV10-3; tentative D call: TRBD1 (5 bases). Germline assignment: CDR1 ENHRY and CDR2 SYGVKD. Trimming shortened V by 4 bases and J by 8 bases, and 8 bases separated the two germline ends. The CDR3 sequence is 11 residues long. CDR3 in amino acids: CAISAGGGYTF. CDR3 sequence (DNA): TGTGCCATCAGTGCCGGGGGAGGCTACACCTTC.

This sequence joins TRBV29-1 and TRBJ2-1, with 7 nucleotides matching TRBD2. V trimming: 5 bases; J trimming: 0 bases; junction bases outside the gene matches: 4. This CDR3 has 14 amino acids. CDR1 and CDR2 from the germline V gene are SQVTM and ANQGSEA. The CDR3 coding sequence is TGCAGCGTTCCTAGCGGAAGCTCCTACAATGAGCAGTTCTTC. Protein product: CSVPSGSSYNEQFF.

The table lists this clone with a few counts. The chain uses TRBV7-9 and TRBJ2-1, with 11 bases aligning to TRBD2. The V and J ends lost 8 bases and 7 bases, in that order; junction bases with no gene match: 7. Germline V gives CDR1 SEHNR, CDR2 FQNEAQ (reference sequence). This CDR3 is built from 14 residues. This CDR3 reads CASGLAGGGNEQFF. For the CDR3, the DNA is TGTGCCAGCGGCCTAGCGGGAGGTGGGAATGAGCAGTTCTTC.

This clone has more than one count but fewer than ten. The chain recombines TRBV9 with TRBJ2-2; the D is unclear. The V gene's germline CDR1 is SGDLS and CDR2 YYNGEE. The CDR3 spans 14 residues. The germline V and J ends were trimmed by 8 bases and 6 bases, with 17 bases remaining between them. As DNA, the CDR3 is TGTGCCAGTAATCCTGATTTGGCGGCCGGGGAGCTGTTTTTT. The encoded protein is CASNPDLAAGELFF.

The rearrangement links TRBV19 to TRBJ2-5; D is possibly TRBD1 or TRBD2 (5 bases each). The ends were cut back, 4 bases at V and 5 bases at J, with 14 bases in the middle. In germline, CDR1 is LNHDA, CDR2 SQIVND (reference sequence). CDR3 length: 14 amino acids. CDR3 sequence: CASSKGGGFETQYF. The DNA for the CDR3 is TGTGCCAGTAGTAAGGGTGGGGGTTTCGAGACCCAGTACTTC.

The rearrangement joins TRBV5-1 to TRBJ2-1; the D gene is possibly TRBD2 (6 bases). Germline loops: CDR1 SGHRS, CDR2 YFSETQ. This CDR3 region has 16 residues. Deletions cut 1 base from V and 8 bases from J, with 19 bases between. CDR3 nucleotides: TGCGCCAGCAGCTTGTATCCGGGAGCGCAGGCTTATGAGCAGTTCTTC. It specifies CASSLYPGAQAYEQFF.

The V call is TRBV11-2, the J call TRBJ1-1; D is undetermined. The V gene's germline CDR1 is SGHAT and CDR2 FQNNGV. The ends were cut back, 2 bases at V and 3 bases at J, with 1 base in the middle. This CDR3 has 11 amino acids. CDR3 bases: TGTGCCAGCAGCTTATACACTGAAGCTTTCTTT. Translation gives CASSLYTEAFF.

The rearrangement uses TRBV10-3 and TRBJ2-7; TRBD2 aligns across 7 bases. After removal of 2 bases from V and 2 bases from J, the junction contained 3 bases not matched to a gene. From germline, CDR1 is ENHRY and CDR2 SYGVKD. CDR3 length: 14 amino acids. CDR3 region: CAISEGGGAYEQYF. For the CDR3, the DNA is TGTGCCATCAGTGAGGGTGGGGGGGCCTACGAGCAGTACTTC.

The chain carries TRBV28 and TRBJ1-4; D gene unclear. This CDR3 is built from 12 residues. In germline, CDR1 is MDHEN, CDR2 SYDVKM. Trimming left V 5 bases short and J 9 bases short, with 10 bases between. CDR3 nucleotides: TGTGCCAGCAGTCAAGGACGCCAAAAACTGTTTTTT. Protein product: CASSQGRQKLFF.

The chain is built from TRBV6-5 and TRBJ2-1; D not certain. This CDR3 is built from 15 residues. V lost 6 bases, J lost 2 bases, and 14 bases lay in between. The V gene's germline CDR1 is MNHEY and CDR2 SVGAGI. The DNA for the CDR3 is TGTGCCAGCAGCGCGGAGTCGGGTACCTACAATGAGCAGTTCTTC. It is translated as CASSAESGTYNEQFF.

This chain links TRBV6-4 with TRBJ2-3, with D maybe TRBD2 (6 bases). The CDR3 contains 14 residues. Trimming removed 2 bases from V and 3 bases from J, with 9 bases in between. Germline V CDR1 and CDR2: MRHNA, SNTAGT. The CDR3 reads CASSDRESTDTQYF. The CDR3 nucleotides are TGTGCCAGCAGTGACCGGGAGTCGACAGATACGCAGTATTTT.